A single sample gave rise to the 13 T cell receptor beta chains below, sequenced in a study of T cells in Graves' hyperthyroidism and ophthalmopathy. The TCR beta CDR3 regions underwent amplification using RNA transcripts as the source. Carried out on the TCR CDR3, a first-round RT-PCR used the HTBI primer set. TCRdb analysed the multiplex PCR reads with MiXCR anew, one entry per CDR3 protein. Of 370,000 or so distinct CDR3 sequences in the sample, 20% to 30% are singletons; the top ten hold 73%. The sample taken for sequencing was blood. The receptors were sampled from a man aged 45 to 65 with Graves' hyperthyroidism.

This clonotype was observed many times. The chain combines TRBV6-5 with TRBJ2-5, with unresolved D. V was shortened by 8 bases and J by 5 bases, with 15 bases between the two germline ends. CDR3 length equals 13 residues. In germline, CDR1 is MNHEY, CDR2 SVGAGI. CDR3 protein: CASVRRFEETQYF. For the CDR3, the DNA is TGTGCCAGCGTTAGACGGTTCGAGGAGACCCAGTACTTC.

The rearrangement links TRBV7-3 to TRBJ1-5; the D is unclear. Per germline, CDR1 SGHTA and CDR2 FQGTGA. The CDR3 runs to 15 residues. Deletions cut 2 bases from V and 1 base from J, with 9 bases between. The CDR3, as DNA: TGTGCCAGCAGCTTACATCTCGACAGCAATCAGCCCCAGCATTTT. Translated: CASSLHLDSNQPQHF.

This chain connects TRBV20-1 to TRBJ2-1; TRBD2 matches 11 bases. The CDR3 runs to 14 residues. The V segment lost 6 bases and the J segment 4 bases; nucleotides outside the gene matches: 5. The germline gives CDR1 DFQATT, CDR2 SNEGSKA (reference sequence). CDR3 loop: CSAPTSGAYNEQFF. CDR3 DNA: TGCAGTGCCCCGACTAGCGGGGCATACAATGAGCAGTTCTTC.

This clonotype was seen more than once but under ten times. The chain is built from TRBV12-3 or TRBV12-4 and TRBJ2-5; TRBD1 matches at 7 bases. V gave up 3 bases and J gave up 2 bases; unmatched junction bases: 6. The CDR3 length is 15 residues. CDR3 amino acids: CASSFFRTGQETQYF. The CDR3 DNA reads as TGTGCCAGCAGTTTTTTCCGGACAGGACAAGAGACCCAGTACTTC.

The chain has TRBV6-1 and TRBJ1-2, with a possible D match to TRBD1 (5 bases). The germline gives CDR1 MNHNS, CDR2 SASEGT. Trimming removed 4 bases at V and 8 bases at J, with 17 bases between. The CDR3 has 14 amino acids. CDR3 sequence: CASSGRDDLSGYTF. In DNA form, the CDR3 reads TGTGCCAGCAGTGGACGGGACGATCTGTCGGGCTACACCTTC.

The V and J genes are TRBV18 and TRBJ1-6; D possibly corresponds to TRBD1 (5 bases). Germline CDR1 is KGHSH and CDR2 is LQKENI. This CDR3 spans 14 amino acids. With 3 bases removed from V and 9 bases from J, the gap between germline ends came to 12 bases. The chain's CDR3 is CASSPGAGSSPLHF. CDR3 nucleotides: TGTGCCAGCTCACCGGGCGCAGGGAGTTCACCCCTCCACTTT.

The chain employs TRBV5-6 and TRBJ1-2; D possibly corresponds to TRBD1 (5 bases). CDR3 length: 14 residues. The V gene's germline CDR1 is SGHDT and CDR2 YYEEEE. Trimming cost V 2 bases and J 8 bases, with 16 bases left between them. The chain's CDR3 is CASSFRLGAGGYTF. The CDR3 DNA reads TGTGCCAGCAGCTTTCGGCTTGGGGCGGGCGGCTACACCTTC.

This clonotype showed up just a few times. The rearrangement uses TRBV3-1 and TRBJ1-4, with D perhaps matching TRBD1 (5 bases). V shed 3 bases and J shed 6 bases, with 11 bases lying between them. This CDR3 region has 14 residues. Germline assignment: CDR1 LGHDT and CDR2 YNNKEL (reference sequence). Here the CDR3 reads CASSQTGGDEKLFF. CDR3 bases: TGTGCCAGCAGCCAGACTGGAGGGGATGAAAAACTGTTTTTT.

This clonotype was found many times. This chain connects TRBV11-3 to TRBJ2-7, with D perhaps TRBD2 (6 bases). The ends were cut back, 5 bases at V and 0 bases at J, with 14 bases in the middle. From germline, CDR1 is SGHNT and CDR2 YENEEA. The CDR3 spans 15 residues. The CDR3 protein is CASSPDGGFSYEQYF. CDR3 in DNA: TGTGCCAGCAGCCCCGACGGGGGATTCTCCTACGAGCAGTACTTC.

This clonotype occurred a few times. J is TRBJ1-1 and V is TRBV2; D gene ambiguous. This CDR3 is 13 amino acids long. Trimming shortened V by 5 bases and J by 4 bases, and 11 bases separated the two germline ends. Per germline, CDR1 SNHLY and CDR2 FYNNEI. This CDR3 reads CASSPILSTEAFF. DNA of the CDR3: TGTGCCAGCAGTCCTATCCTGAGCACTGAAGCTTTCTTT. The full variable domain, completed using reference TRBV2 and TRBJ1-1, is EPEVTQTPSHQVTQMGQEVILRCVPISNHLYFYWYRQILGQKVEFLVSFYNNEISEKSEIFDDQFSVERPDGSNFTLKIRSTKLEDSAMYFCASSPILSTEAFFGQGTRLTVV.

This clonotype showed up just a few times. The chain is built from TRBV27 and TRBJ1-2, with 9 bases aligning to TRBD1. Germline CDR1 and CDR2: MNHEY and SMNVEV (reference sequence). V shed 5 bases, J shed 7 bases, and the junction held 8 bases outside the gene matches. The CDR3 is 14 residues long. The chain's CDR3 is CASSDPGQGIGYTF. The CDR3 DNA sequence: TGTGCCAGCAGTGATCCGGGACAGGGCATTGGCTACACCTTC.

This clonotype was picked up a small number of times. The chain is built from TRBV12-3 or TRBV12-4 and TRBJ2-1; D not certain. V lost 8 bases and J lost 4, with 15 bases in between. The CDR3 runs to 14 residues. The CDR3 DNA sequence: TGTGCCAGCGTTCTGGGGATGGGGTACAATGAGCAGTTCTTC. This gives the protein CASVLGMGYNEQFF.

The chain uses TRBV11-3 and TRBJ1-3; perhaps TRBD1 as D (5 bases). The CDR3 loop spans 14 amino acids. V was cut by 3 bases and J by 2 bases, with 8 bases left in between. Looked up from germline, CDR1 is SGHNT and CDR2 is YENEEA. CDR3 sequence: CASSLGVAGNTIYF. CDR3 DNA sequence: TGTGCCAGCAGCTTGGGGGTTGCTGGAAACACCATATATTTT. Filled out from reference TRBV11-3 and TRBJ1-3, the complete variable domain reads EAGVVQSPRYKIIEKKQPVAFWCNPISGHNTLYWYLQNLGQGPELLIRYENEEAVDDSQLPKDRFSAERLKGVDSTLKIQPAELGDSAVYLCASSLGVAGNTIYFGEGSWLTVV.